This T cell receptor beta chain emerged from a study of PD-L1 blockade in urothelial cancer. Background on the study: Patients' atezolizumab regimen, 1,200 mg intravenously every 3 weeks, began at some point between 2013 and 2015. T cells numbered a median of around 150,000 in the blood samples.

The protocol was immunoSEQ multiplex PCR, while the TCRdb copy is restricted to in-frame clones and leaves out a portion. The table shows over 70,000 clones, with over 65% occurring only once. Noted time point: peripheral blood 6 weeks after treatment start. Sample numbers ranged from 1 to 8 per patient, encompassing pretreatment and on-treatment collections. The CDR3 is 12 residues long. The V and J ends lost 6 bases and 8 bases, in that order; junction bases with no gene match: 3. The V gene's germline CDR1 is SNHLY and CDR2 FYNNEI. The J gene is TRBJ1-3, the V gene TRBV2; 8 nucleotides agree with TRBD1. The source is a man aged 65 to 85 with urothelial cancer. Sequenced here: PBMCs, sampled around atezolizumab (anti-PD-L1) treatment. The CDR3 protein is CASRIQGDTIYF. In nucleotides, the CDR3 is TGTGCCAGCAGGATACAGGGGGACACCATATATTTT.